These 6 T cell receptor beta chains share one sample of origin, sequenced in a study of early T cells in non-severe SARS-CoV-2 infection. TCRdb reprocessed the 5' RACE reads via MiXCR and lists one record per CDR3 protein. The data hold over 35,000 distinct CDR3 sequences, with approximately 4.6% observed a single time. Sequencing input: whole blood. The source of these receptors is an adult who was a healthcare worker with PCR-confirmed SARS-CoV-2 infection or an uninfected control (not recorded which).

In its sample, this clonotype was seen many times. This sequence joins TRBV6-2 or TRBV6-3 and TRBJ2-1, with TRBD2 identical over 7 bases. The germline V gene encodes CDR1 MNHEY and CDR2 SVGEGT. Trimming took 2 bases from V and 5 from J; bases not matched to a gene: 12. CDR3 length equals 17 residues. The CDR3, as DNA: TGTGCCAGCAGTTACCCACAAGGGCGGGGGACCAACAATGAGCAGTTCTTC. The encoded protein is CASSYPQGRGTNNEQFF.

This clonotype was counted ten times or more. The chain combines TRBV15 with TRBJ1-1; 7 positions match TRBD1. V gave up 3 bases and J gave up 5 bases; unmatched junction bases: 9. Germline V CDR1 and CDR2: LNHNV, YYDKDF (reference sequence). CDR3 length: 15 residues. The CDR3 DNA reads as TGTGCCACCAGCAGGACAGGGTCTTTCAGGACTGAAGCTTTCTTT. This translates into CATSRTGSFRTEAFF.

This clonotype was detected many times. This chain joins TRBV2 and TRBJ1-4; TRBD1 is a possible D gene (5 bases). The CDR3 is 15 residues long. Germline CDR1 and CDR2: SNHLY and FYNNEI. V was clipped by 4 bases and J by 5 bases, with 14 bases between them. The CDR3 loop reads CASSGLTGPNEKLFF. The CDR3 region has the DNA TGTGCCAGCAGTGGGCTTACGGGACCGAATGAAAAACTGTTTTTT.

V is TRBV10-2 and J is TRBJ2-3; 12 bases fit TRBD2. V lost 6 bases to trimming and J lost 4 bases; unmatched junction nucleotides: 5. Germline loops: CDR1 WSHSY, CDR2 SAAADI. CDR3 length equals 15 residues. CDR3 sequence (DNA): TGCGCCAGCAGACCTAGCGGGGGGGCCCCAGATACGCAGTATTTT. Translated: CASRPSGGAPDTQYF.

In its sample, this clonotype was seen many times. The V and J genes are TRBV2 and TRBJ2-7; 8 bases fit TRBD2. This CDR3 spans 15 amino acids. The germline V gene has CDR1 SNHLY and CDR2 FYNNEI. Trimming cost V 8 bases and J 5 bases; bases outside gene matches: 14. The CDR3 coding sequence is TGTGCCAGCTGCAAGGATTTGGCGGGGGGAAACGAGCAGTACTTC. It is translated as CASCKDLAGGNEQYF.

This clonotype was detected ten times or more. The chain joins TRBV5-1 to TRBJ2-7; D is possibly TRBD1 or TRBD2 (5 bases each). Trimming took 4 bases from V and 0 from J, leaving 14 bases between them. From germline, CDR1 is SGHRS and CDR2 YFSETQ. This CDR3 has 15 residues. As DNA, the CDR3 is TGCGCCAGCAGCCTAGGGGCGGGTCCCTCCTACGAGCAGTACTTC. Encoded protein: CASSLGAGPSYEQYF. The full variable domain, rest sourced from reference TRBV5-1 and TRBJ2-7, is KAGVTQTPRYLIKTRGQQVTLSCSPISGHRSVSWYQQTPGQGLQFLFEYFSETQRNKGNFPGRFSGRQFSNSRSEMNVSTLELGDSALYLCASSLGAGPSYEQYFGPGTRLTVT.